This T cell receptor (beta chain) was profiled in a study of vaccination and CD4 T cells after COVID-19. For the study at large: Overlapping peptides of the spike proteins of SARS-CoV-2, HCoV-NL63, HCoV-OC43 and HCoV-229E were used for cell stimulation. Controls had a CEFX pool, an HIV-1 Nef pool, or no peptide added.

Germline lookup yields CDR1 LNHNV and CDR2 YYDKDF (reference sequence). V shed 1 base and J shed 0 bases, with 10 bases lying between them. CDR3 size: 15 residues. Sequencing of DNA taken from cultured CD4+ T cells relied on the Oncomine TCR Beta short-read assay. MiXCR, run by TCRdb on the PCR reads, gives a single entry per CDR3 protein. The sample records some 15,000 distinct CDR3 sequences, approximately 73% being singletons. Turning to this clonotype: Its antigen is as yet unknown. The CDR3 ends on some other residue instead of the conserved phenylalanine or tryptophan, so this is likely a read error.

Treatment described: roughly 10-day PBMC culture with coronavirus spike peptide pools or control peptides (ViraFEST assay). Cultures of PBMCs, over 1.5 million per well, were set up with 10 IU/ml IL-2 and roughly 10 ug/ml peptide pools. The chain couples TRBV15 to TRBJ2-7; D might be TRBD2 (6 bases). The sequenced sample consisted of CD4+ T cells from blood, cultured in vitro. This clonotype was obtained from a human donor who had recovered from COVID-19. CDR3 nucleotide sequence: TGTGCCACCAGCAGAGTTCGGGAGAACTCCTACGAGCAGTACCTC. Translating it yields CATSRVRENSYEQYL.